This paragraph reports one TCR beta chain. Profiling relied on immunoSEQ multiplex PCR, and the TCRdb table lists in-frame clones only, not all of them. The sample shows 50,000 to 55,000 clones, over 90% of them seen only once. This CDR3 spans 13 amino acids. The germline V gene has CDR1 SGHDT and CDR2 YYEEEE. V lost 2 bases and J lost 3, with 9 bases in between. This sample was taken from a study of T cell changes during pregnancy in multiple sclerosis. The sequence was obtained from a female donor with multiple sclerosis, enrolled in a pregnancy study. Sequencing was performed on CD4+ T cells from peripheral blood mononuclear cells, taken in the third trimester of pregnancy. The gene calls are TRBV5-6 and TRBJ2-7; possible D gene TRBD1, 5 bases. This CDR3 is CASSFQGIYEQYF. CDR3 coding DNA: TGTGCCAGCAGCTTCCAGGGAATCTACGAGCAGTACTTC.